This TCR beta chain emerged from a study of tumor T cells in aggressive B-cell lymphoma. V was pared by 2 bases and J by 4 bases, with 13 bases between. The CDR3 runs 15 residues. Germline V lookup: CDR1 MNHEY, CDR2 SMNVEV (reference sequence). Sequencing used immunoSEQ multiplex PCR; TCRdb keeps in-frame clones, though not all of them. The sample includes 6,000 to 8,500 clones, more than 75% seen only once; the top ten take 2.5% to 3.5%. In its sample, this clone was seen once. Material: tumor tissue. The chain couples TRBV27 to TRBJ2-3; tentatively, D is TRBD2 (6 bases). This clonotype was obtained from an adult with diffuse large B cell lymphoma. CDR3 coding DNA: TGTGCCAGCAGTTTAGACGGGAGAATGTCAGATACGCAGTATTTT. It is translated as CASSLDGRMSDTQYF.